Below, 17 T cell receptor beta chains from the same sample are listed, as sequenced in a study of Ad26.COV2.S vaccination and SARS-CoV-2 variants. TCRdb keeps only in-frame clones here, not all; method: immunoSEQ multiplex PCR. This table holds roughly 380,000 clones, roughly 90% found once. Treatment of the sample: about 20 received Ad26.COV2.S at low or high dose, single or two shots; a few received placebo; per-sample allocation not given. Samples were taken on day 63 after the first vaccine or placebo injection. The sequencing used peripheral blood, collected in a trial of Ad26.COV2.S vaccine versus placebo. The origin of the receptors is a person between 18 and 60 years old who received the Ad26.COV2.S COVID-19 vaccine or a placebo.

In this sample, this clone turned up a few times. The gene calls are TRBV3-1 (or the pseudogene TRBV3-2) and TRBJ1-6; a possible D gene is TRBD1 (6 bases). The V end was cut by 6 bases, the J end by 8 bases, with 17 bases between. Germline CDR1 LGHDT, CDR2 YNNKEL (reference sequence). The CDR3 covers 15 residues. The CDR3 here is CASSSAGQGHSPLHF. The CDR3 DNA reads TGTGCCAGCAGTTCAGCCGGGCAGGGGCATTCACCCCTCCACTTT.

The gene calls are TRBV21-1 and TRBJ1-5. TRBV21-1 is reported as a pseudogene. CDR3 length: 16 residues. The CDR3 loop reads CASSKVGHVSNQPQHF. Written as DNA, the CDR3 is TGTGCCAGCAGCAAAGTCGGGCACGTTAGCAATCAGCCCCAGCATTTT.

In this sample, this clone turned up a few times. This rearrangement joins TRBV7-9 to TRBJ1-2; D not certain. CDR3 length: 11 residues. Germline CDR1 is SEHNR and CDR2 is FQNEAQ (reference sequence). The ends were cut back, 7 bases at V and 8 bases at J, with 11 bases in the middle. CDR3 in amino acids: CASTTIQGYTF. CDR3 DNA sequence: TGTGCCAGCACCACGATCCAGGGCTACACCTTC.

V and J are TRBV19 and TRBJ2-5; D is uncertain. Trimming took off 2 bases at V and 0 bases at J, with 4 bases between the two ends. The CDR3 consists of 13 residues. Germline V gene sequence: CDR1 LNHDA, CDR2 SQIVND (reference sequence). CDR3 protein: CASSISHQETQYF. In nucleotides, the CDR3 is TGTGCCAGTAGTATAAGCCACCAAGAGACCCAGTACTTC.

This chain links TRBV7-2 with TRBJ2-3, with D hard to call. CDR1 and CDR2 from the germline V gene are SGHTA and FQGNSA. CDR3 length: 13 amino acids. V was cut by 5 bases and J by 6 bases, with 12 bases left in between. CDR3 region: CASSPDLEDTQYF. CDR3 nucleotide sequence: TGTGCCAGCAGCCCAGACTTAGAGGATACGCAGTATTTT.

The chain carries TRBV7-9 and TRBJ1-2; D remains ambiguous. V was pared by 6 bases and J by 0 bases, with 11 bases between. Germline CDR1 and CDR2: SEHNR and FQNEAQ (reference sequence). This CDR3 has 14 amino acids. The chain's CDR3 is CASRKQSPNYGYTF. The CDR3 DNA is TGTGCCAGCAGGAAACAAAGCCCTAACTATGGCTACACCTTC.

The chain employs TRBV24-1 and TRBJ2-3; D gene uncertain. Trimming pared 5 bases from V and 1 base from J, leaving 9 bases between. The CDR3 runs to 14 residues. The germline gives CDR1 KGHDR, CDR2 SFDVKD. CDR3 amino acids: CATSVEGRTDTQYF. The CDR3 region has the DNA TGTGCCACCAGTGTCGAAGGTCGCACAGATACGCAGTATTTT.

This sequence joins TRBV2 and TRBJ1-6; 7 bases agree with TRBD1. This CDR3 is 14 amino acids long. The V gene end was trimmed by 5 bases and the J gene end by 5 bases; junction bases not matched to a gene: 3. CDR1 and CDR2 (germline): SNHLY, FYNNEI. DNA for the CDR3: TGTGCCAGCAGTCCAGGGGGGAATAATTCACCCCTCCACTTT. As protein: CASSPGGNNSPLHF.

This clone was detected only once. The chain couples TRBV25-1 to TRBJ1-1; 8 bases match TRBD1. CDR3 length: 13 amino acids. The J segment lost 5 bases and the V segment lost 6 bases, leaving 5 bases of the junction unmatched. Germline CDR1 MGHDK, CDR2 SYGVNS. The chain's CDR3 is CASRGTGRTEAFF. The CDR3 nucleotides are TGTGCCAGCAGGGGGACAGGAAGGACTGAAGCTTTCTTT.

The chain couples TRBV9 to TRBJ1-2; 8 bases line up with TRBD1. V was pared by 3 bases and J by 4 bases, with 11 bases of the junction left unmatched. Germline V gene lookup returns CDR1 SGDLS and CDR2 YYNGEE. The CDR3 is 16 amino acids. The DNA of the CDR3 is TGTGCCAGCAGCGGGTACAGGGGGGGAACGGTCTATGGCTACACCTTC. Protein sequence: CASSGYRGGTVYGYTF.

This clone was picked up a small number of times. The J gene is TRBJ1-4, the V gene TRBV6-5; D gene unclear. The germline V and J ends were trimmed by 6 bases and 0 bases, with 8 bases remaining between them. The germline V gene encodes CDR1 MNHEY and CDR2 SVGAGI. The CDR3 totals 14 residues. CDR3 sequence (DNA): TGTGCCAGCAGAAGGATAGCAACTAATGAAAAACTGTTTTTT. Amino acid sequence: CASRRIATNEKLFF.

V gene TRBV5-1 combines with J gene TRBJ1-2, with D hard to call. The germline V gene encodes CDR1 SGHRS and CDR2 YFSETQ. The length of the CDR3 is 15 residues. V was clipped by 1 base and J by 4 bases, with 14 bases between them. The CDR3 loop is CASSLTVTGSYGYTF. CDR3 coding DNA: TGCGCCAGCAGCTTGACGGTTACCGGGAGCTATGGCTACACCTTC.

J is TRBJ2-2 and V is TRBV11-2, with TRBD1 as a possible D gene (5 bases). Trimming cost V 10 bases and J 6 bases, with 18 bases left between them. The CDR3 consists of 14 residues. The germline V gene has CDR1 SGHAT and CDR2 FQNNGV. In DNA, the CDR3 is TGTGCCACCCCGGTGGGGCGCAGCGCCGGGGAGCTGTTTTTT. Its translation is CATPVGRSAGELFF.

The genes are TRBV7-2 and TRBJ1-5; D gene ambiguous. The CDR3 totals 17 residues. Germline V gene lookup returns CDR1 SGHTA and CDR2 FQGNSA. V was pared by 1 base and J by 0 bases, with 13 bases between. CDR3 residues: CASSLGVRDYSNQPQHF. Here the CDR3 DNA reads TGTGCCAGCAGCTTAGGGGTGCGAGACTATAGCAATCAGCCCCAGCATTTT. Variable domain in full (rest from reference TRBV7-2 and TRBJ1-5): GAGVSQSPSNKVTEKGKDVELRCDPISGHTALYWYRQSLGQGLEFLIYFQGNSAPDKSGLPSDRFSAERTGGSVSTLTIQRTQQEDSAVYLCASSLGVRDYSNQPQHFGDGTRLSIL.

This clone was counted once. V and J are TRBV7-8 and TRBJ2-7; D is uncertain. Germline lookup yields CDR1 SGHVS and CDR2 FQNEAQ. CDR3 length: 14 amino acids. V was clipped by 5 bases and J by 2 bases, with 13 bases between them. As DNA, the CDR3 is TGTGCCAGCAGCCTCAGGACGAAAACCTACGAGCAGTACTTC. Protein product: CASSLRTKTYEQYF.

The CDR3, as DNA: TGCAGCGTTGTCGGTAGCGGGGGGTACGAGCAGTACTTC. Translated, it gives CSVVGSGGYEQYF. The J gene is TRBJ2-7, the V gene TRBV29-1; 10 nucleotides line up with TRBD2. This CDR3 region has 13 residues. Germline V gene sequence: CDR1 SQVTM, CDR2 ANQGSEA. The V gene end was trimmed by 4 bases and the J gene end by 4 bases; junction bases not matched to a gene: 4.

The rearrangement joins TRBV30 to TRBJ1-5, with 7 nucleotides matching TRBD1. V dropped 2 bases and J dropped 5; count of bases not matched to a gene: 3. The CDR3 length is 13 residues. The germline CDR1 and CDR2 sequences are GTSNPN and SVGIG (reference sequence). The CDR3: CAWSQGGDQPQHF. The CDR3 DNA follows: TGTGCCTGGAGTCAAGGGGGCGATCAGCCCCAGCATTTT.